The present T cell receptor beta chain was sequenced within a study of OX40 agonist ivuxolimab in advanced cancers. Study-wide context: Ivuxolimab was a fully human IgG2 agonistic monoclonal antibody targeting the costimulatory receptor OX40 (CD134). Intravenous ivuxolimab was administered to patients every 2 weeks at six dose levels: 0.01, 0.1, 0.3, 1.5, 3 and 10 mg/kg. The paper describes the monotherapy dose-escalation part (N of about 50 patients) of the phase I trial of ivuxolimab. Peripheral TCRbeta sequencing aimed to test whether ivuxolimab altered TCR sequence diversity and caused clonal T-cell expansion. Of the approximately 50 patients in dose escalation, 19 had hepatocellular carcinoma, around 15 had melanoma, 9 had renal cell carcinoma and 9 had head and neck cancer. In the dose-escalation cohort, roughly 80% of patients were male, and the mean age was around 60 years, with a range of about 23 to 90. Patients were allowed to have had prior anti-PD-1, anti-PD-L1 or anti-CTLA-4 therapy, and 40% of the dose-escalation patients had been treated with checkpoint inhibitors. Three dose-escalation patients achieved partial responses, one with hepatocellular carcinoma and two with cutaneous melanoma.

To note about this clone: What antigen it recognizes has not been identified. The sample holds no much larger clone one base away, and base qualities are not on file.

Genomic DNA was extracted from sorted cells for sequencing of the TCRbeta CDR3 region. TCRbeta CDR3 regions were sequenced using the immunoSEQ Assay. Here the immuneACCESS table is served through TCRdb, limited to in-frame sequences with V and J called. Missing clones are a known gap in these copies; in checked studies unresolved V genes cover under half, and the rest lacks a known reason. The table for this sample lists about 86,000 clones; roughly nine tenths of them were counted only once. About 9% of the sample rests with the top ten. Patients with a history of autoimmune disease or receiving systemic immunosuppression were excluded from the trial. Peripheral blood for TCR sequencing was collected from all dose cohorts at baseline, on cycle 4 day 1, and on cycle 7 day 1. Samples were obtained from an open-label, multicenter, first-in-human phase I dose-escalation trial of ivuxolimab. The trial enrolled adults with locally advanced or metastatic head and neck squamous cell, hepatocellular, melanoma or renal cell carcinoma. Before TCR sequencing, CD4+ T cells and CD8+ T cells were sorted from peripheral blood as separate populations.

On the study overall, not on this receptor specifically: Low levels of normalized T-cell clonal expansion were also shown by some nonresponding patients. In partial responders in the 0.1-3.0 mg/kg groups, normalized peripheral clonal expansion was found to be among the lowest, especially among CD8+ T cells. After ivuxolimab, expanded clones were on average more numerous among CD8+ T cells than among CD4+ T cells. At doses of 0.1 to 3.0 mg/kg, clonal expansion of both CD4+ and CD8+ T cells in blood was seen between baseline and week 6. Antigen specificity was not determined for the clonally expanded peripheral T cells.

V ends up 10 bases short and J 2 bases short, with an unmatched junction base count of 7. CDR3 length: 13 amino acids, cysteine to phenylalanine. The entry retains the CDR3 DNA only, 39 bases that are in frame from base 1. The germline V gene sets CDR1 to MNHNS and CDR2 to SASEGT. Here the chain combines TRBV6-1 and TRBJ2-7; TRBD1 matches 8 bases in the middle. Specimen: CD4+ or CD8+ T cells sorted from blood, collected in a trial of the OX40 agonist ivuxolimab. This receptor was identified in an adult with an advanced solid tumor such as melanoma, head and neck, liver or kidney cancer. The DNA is TGTGCCACCTTGACAGGGGAGGCCTACGAGCAGTACTTC. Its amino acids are CATLTGEAYEQYF.